The 24 T cell receptor beta chains reported below all come from one sample, sequenced in a study of a mutant IDH1 vaccine in newly diagnosed glioma. The assay was immunoSEQ multiplex PCR, and TCRdb's table has in-frame clones only and misses some. The table records roughly 86,000 clones, over 75% of them present only once. Their antigens are not known. As for time point: week 47, end of study. Doses comprised 300 ug of mutant IDH1 20-mer peptide each, plus topical imiquimod. The sequencing used PBMCs, collected from a glioma patient whose treatment included an IDH1 peptide vaccine. These receptors came from a man in his forties or fifties with glioma.

The V call is TRBV29-1, the J call TRBJ2-1; perhaps TRBD2 as D (6 bases). Trimming stripped 1 base from V and 0 bases from J, with 16 bases between. The length of the CDR3 is 17 residues. Germline-derived CDR1 and CDR2 are SQVTM and ANQGSEA. This CDR3 is CSVEGFSGTSSYNEQFF. The CDR3 DNA follows: TGCAGCGTTGAAGGTTTTAGCGGTACAAGCTCCTACAATGAGCAGTTCTTC.

This clone was detected only a few times. V and J are TRBV7-3 and TRBJ2-5, with D perhaps TRBD1 or TRBD2 (5 bases each). There are 13 residues in the CDR3. V was clipped by 5 bases and J by 1 base, with 8 bases between them. The germline V gene has CDR1 SGHTA and CDR2 FQGTGA. Written as DNA, the CDR3 is TGTGCCAGCAGCAGGGACGGCCAAGAGACCCAGTACTTC. Residues: CASSRDGQETQYF.

This sequence joins TRBV28 and TRBJ2-7; 10 positions match TRBD1. The CDR3 sequence is 15 residues long. From germline, CDR1 is MDHEN and CDR2 SYDVKM. The junction had 7 bases not matched to a gene; V was cut back by 6 bases and J by 2 bases. The CDR3 sequence is CASRLTGTGAYEQYF. CDR3 DNA: TGTGCCAGCAGACTAACCGGGACAGGGGCCTACGAGCAGTACTTC.

V is TRBV5-5 and J is TRBJ1-1, with TRBD1 as a possible D gene (5 bases). From germline, CDR1 is SGHKS and CDR2 YYEKEE (reference sequence). V shed 1 base and J shed 2 bases, with 9 bases lying between them. CDR3 size: 14 residues. CDR3 in amino acids: CASSLSRANTEAFF. The CDR3 DNA follows: TGTGCCAGCAGCTTGTCCAGGGCTAACACTGAAGCTTTCTTT.

The chain combines TRBV4-3 with TRBJ2-3; the D is unclear. The germline V gene has CDR1 LGHNA and CDR2 YSLEER. Trimming cost V 0 bases and J 2 bases, with 15 bases left between them. CDR3 length: 17 amino acids. In nucleotides, the CDR3 is TGCGCCAGCAGCCAAGAACGATTGGACGGAGTCACAGATACGCAGTATTTT. This sequence encodes CASSQERLDGVTDTQYF.

This clone was seen a few times. CDR3 loop: CASSQVRAGELFF. CDR3 DNA: TGCGCCAGCAGCCAAGTTAGGGCCGGGGAGCTGTTTTTT. This chain connects TRBV4-3 to TRBJ2-2; D unclear. Germline loops: CDR1 LGHNA, CDR2 YSLEER. V lost 1 base to trimming and J lost 6 bases, with 6 bases between them. This CDR3 spans 13 amino acids.

This chain links TRBV7-9 with TRBJ2-2; tentative D call: TRBD2 (6 bases). The CDR3 loop spans 16 amino acids. Germline CDR1 reads SEHNR; CDR2 reads FQNEAQ (reference sequence). V lost 6 bases, J lost 6 bases, and 20 bases lay in between. The CDR3 sequence: CASRHVRDSRPGELFF. CDR3 nucleotides: TGTGCCAGCAGACATGTTCGGGACTCCAGACCCGGGGAGCTGTTTTTT. Looking up the rest from reference TRBV7-9 and TRBJ2-2 gives the full variable domain: DTGVSQNPRHKITKRGQNVTFRCDPISEHNRLYWYRQTLGQGPEFLTYFQNEAQLEKSRLLSDRFSAERPKGSFSTLEIQRTEQGDSAMYLCASRHVRDSRPGELFFGEGSRLTVL.

The rearrangement links TRBV27 to TRBJ2-2; D remains ambiguous. Germline V CDR1 and CDR2: MNHEY, SMNVEV (reference sequence). Trimming left V 4 bases short and J 1 base short, with 4 bases between. The CDR3 has 13 residues. The CDR3 loop is CASSSGNTGELFF. The CDR3 DNA reads as TGTGCCAGCAGTTCAGGGAACACCGGGGAGCTGTTTTTT.

The rearrangement links TRBV5-6 to TRBJ2-3; TRBD1 is a possible D gene (5 bases). The CDR3 runs to 16 residues. Trimming took off 1 base at V and 0 bases at J, with 12 bases between the two ends. The germline V gene has CDR1 SGHDT and CDR2 YYEEEE. CDR3: CASSLNQGSSTDTQYF. DNA for the CDR3: TGTGCCAGCAGCTTGAATCAGGGATCGAGCACAGATACGCAGTATTTT.

The chain couples TRBV11-2 to TRBJ2-3; D is ambiguous. The V end lost 5 bases, the J end lost 4 bases, and 10 bases lay between the germline ends. CDR3 length: 13 residues. Germline-derived CDR1 and CDR2 are SGHAT and FQNNGV. The CDR3 DNA sequence: TGTGCCAGCAGCCACATCTTCTCAGATACGCAGTATTTT. Encoded protein: CASSHIFSDTQYF.

The chain joins TRBV7-6 to TRBJ1-3; TRBD1 might be the D (5 bases). The ends were cut back, 1 base at V and 8 bases at J, with 30 bases in the middle. The germline V gene encodes CDR1 SGHVS and CDR2 FNYEAQ. This CDR3 has 20 amino acids. The CDR3 loop is CASSLVSQQPGGRSQDTIYF. The CDR3 DNA is TGTGCCAGCAGCTTAGTATCCCAACAGCCGGGGGGACGTTCACAAGACACCATATATTTT.

This clone showed up just a few times. The J gene is TRBJ1-1, the V gene TRBV7-9; TRBD1 matches at 7 bases. CDR3 length: 16 residues. Germline values: CDR1 SEHNR, CDR2 FQNEAQ (reference sequence). Trimming took 4 bases from V and 1 from J; bases not matched to a gene: 9. CDR3 sequence reads: CASSSRDRVANTEAFF. The DNA of the CDR3 is TGTGCCAGCAGCTCCCGCGACAGGGTGGCGAACACTGAAGCTTTCTTT.

This clone was seen a handful of times. The V call is TRBV5-1, the J call TRBJ1-1; D ambiguous. Germline V gives CDR1 SGHRS, CDR2 YFSETQ. V was cut by 4 bases and J by 1 base, with 11 bases left in between. This CDR3 is built from 14 residues. CDR3 coding DNA: TGCGCCAGCAGCGCCCTCCAAGCGAACACTGAAGCTTTCTTT. This gives the protein CASSALQANTEAFF.

This clone came up once. The chain links TRBV7-8 to TRBJ1-5, with 10 nucleotides matching TRBD1. The trim removed 5 bases at V and 6 bases at J, leaving 10 bases unmatched. The CDR3 covers 16 residues. Germline values: CDR1 SGHVS, CDR2 FQNEAQ. The CDR3 protein is CASSRTGGRVAQPQHF. The CDR3 DNA sequence: TGTGCCAGCAGCCGGACAGGGGGTAGGGTGGCTCAGCCCCAGCATTTT.

The rearrangement links TRBV27 to TRBJ2-6; 10 bases are a match to TRBD1. V lost 6 bases, J lost 3 bases, and 11 bases stayed unmatched. CDR3 size: 18 residues. Germline CDR1 is MNHEY and CDR2 is SMNVEV (reference sequence). CDR3 DNA: TGTGCCAGCAGGACCGGGACAGGGGATACTTTTGGGGCCAACGTCCTGACTTTC. Amino acids: CASRTGTGDTFGANVLTF.

This chain joins TRBV7-9 and TRBJ1-2; D gene uncertain. The CDR3 is made up of 15 amino acids. V was trimmed by 5 bases and J by 7 bases, leaving 20 bases between them. In germline, CDR1 is SEHNR, CDR2 FQNEAQ (reference sequence). For the CDR3, the DNA is TGTGCCAGCAGCCGCGACGGAGGACCCTTGGGTGGCTACACCTTC. This sequence encodes CASSRDGGPLGGYTF.

The genes are TRBV10-3 and TRBJ1-1; D call uncertain. CDR1 ENHRY and CDR2 SYGVKD come from the germline V gene. This CDR3 is 15 amino acids long. The V and J ends lost 4 bases and 1 base respectively, with 13 bases between them. The CDR3 loop is CAISVRPTKNTEAFF. The CDR3 bases are TGTGCCATCAGTGTTAGGCCGACTAAGAACACTGAAGCTTTCTTT.

The rearrangement links TRBV11-2 to TRBJ1-3; a possible D gene is TRBD1 (6 bases). This CDR3 has 17 residues. V lost 2 bases and J lost 2, with 16 bases in between. CDR1 and CDR2 from the germline V gene are SGHAT and FQNNGV. The DNA of the CDR3 is TGTGCCAGCAGCTTAAGTTGGCAGGGGATAACTGGAAACACCATATATTTT. Encoded protein: CASSLSWQGITGNTIYF.

The J gene is TRBJ1-2, the V gene TRBV20-1, with unresolved D. V lost 6 bases to trimming and J lost 6 bases, with 11 bases between them. The CDR3 is 11 amino acids. The germline V gene has CDR1 DFQATT and CDR2 SNEGSKA (reference sequence). Written as DNA, the CDR3 is TGCAGTGCCATAATCAGCAATGGCTACACCTTC. Its translation is CSAIISNGYTF.

This clone appeared a few times. The rearrangement joins TRBV2 to TRBJ1-2; 7 bases map to TRBD1. V lost 6 bases, J lost 2 bases, and 9 bases stayed unmatched. Germline V CDR1 and CDR2: SNHLY, FYNNEI. This CDR3 region has 15 residues. In DNA, the CDR3 is TGTGCCAGCAGGCGGACAGGATTCATAAACTATGGCTACACCTTC. Amino acids: CASRRTGFINYGYTF.

The chain couples TRBV30 to TRBJ1-1, with a weak D call TRBD1 (5 bases). Per germline, CDR1 GTSNPN and CDR2 SVGIG (reference sequence). The CDR3 is 12 amino acids. Trimming removed 2 bases at V and 6 bases at J, with 10 bases between. The CDR3 is CAWSRGRPEAFF. The CDR3 DNA reads TGTGCCTGGAGTAGGGGAAGGCCTGAAGCTTTCTTT.

Points on this clone: Its ends do not fully match the called genes, so a read error is possible. V is TRBV6-5 and J is TRBJ1-1; tentative D call: TRBD1 (6 bases). Germline-derived CDR1 and CDR2 are MNHEY and SVGAGI. This CDR3 comprises 15 residues. Here the CDR3 reads CASSYFSEQGTEAFF. Written as DNA, the CDR3 is TGTGCCAGCAGTTACTTCTCGGAACAGGGCACTGAAGCCTTCTTT.

The chain uses TRBV7-8 and TRBJ2-7; D possibly uses TRBD1 or TRBD2 (5 bases each). The CDR3 runs to 15 residues. Germline V gene sequence: CDR1 SGHVS, CDR2 FQNEAQ. V lost 5 bases, J lost 3 bases, and 17 bases lay in between. The CDR3, as DNA: TGTGCCAGCAGCCTGAGCCGGGGCAGCCTCTACGAGCAGTACTTC. Translation: CASSLSRGSLYEQYF.

The chain couples TRBV13 to TRBJ2-5; 9 bases align to TRBD1. Trimming cost V 4 bases and J 5 bases; bases outside gene matches: 17. The CDR3 has 18 amino acids. Germline V gene sequence: CDR1 PRHDT, CDR2 FYEKMQ (reference sequence). DNA for the CDR3: TGTGCCAGCAGCTCGACGCCGCACGGACAGGGGAAGGGGGAGACCCAGTACTTC. It encodes CASSSTPHGQGKGETQYF. Full variable domain (outside the CDR3, taken from reference TRBV13 and TRBJ2-5): AAGVIQSPRHLIKEKRETATLKCYPIPRHDTVYWYQQGPGQDPQFLISFYEKMQSDKGSIPDRFSAQQFSDYHSELNMSSLELGDSALYFCASSSTPHGQGKGETQYFGPGTRLLVL.